This T cell receptor (beta chain) was sequenced for a study of T cell repertoires in cytomegalovirus infection. Looking at the study overall: It was recently identified HLA-C-restricted and well-studied HLA-B-restricted CMV epitopes that the study used. Public TCR beta signature analysis indicated the presence of both CMV infection and matching HLA type. General study findings and limits: Dominating the ex vivo response were HLA-C-restricted CMV-specific TCR beta clonotypes. Summed frequency of public TCR beta families distinguished CMV carriers with the relevant HLA.

Details on this clonotype: The target antigen is unknown. One junction end disagrees with the germline gene, perhaps due to a read error.

This CDR3 has 15 amino acids. The germline CDR1 and CDR2 sequences are SGHAT and FQNNGV. Each CDR3 protein is one row after TCRdb ran MiXCR on the reads. The sample holds around 89,000 distinct CDR3 sequences, 25% to 30% seen once. The chain joins TRBV11-2 to TRBJ2-1; no reliable D call. The input for sequencing was CD8+ T cells from cultured PBMCs, taken from culture after CMV antigen stimulation. This receptor was taken from a human donor in good health (CMV status not recorded). Some clones in this sample may be carry-over from other donors' samples. CDR3 protein: CASSLGPSSYNQQFF. The CDR3 coding sequence is TGTGCCAGCAGCTTAGGGCCGAGCTCCTACAATCAGCAGTTCTTC.